Many counts were recorded for the clone carrying this T cell receptor (beta chain). Its antigen remains unidentified. 5'-RACE, quantitative and with molecular barcodes, yielded the TCR beta libraries. TCRdb reprocessed the 5' RACE reads with MiXCR, giving one entry per CDR3 protein. The data show a few hundred thousand distinct CDR3 sequences, with around 10% seen just once and 5.5% to 8% held by the top ten. Germline CDR1 is ENHRY and CDR2 is SYGVKD. The V end lost 8 bases, the J end lost 3 bases, and 6 bases lay between the germline ends. The CDR3 is made up of 11 amino acids. This specimen comes from a study of CD8 T cells in ankylosing spondylitis. Broader study findings: Past studies reported some motif variants in reactive arthritis synovial fluid and blood.

The clonotype comes from a male donor with ankylosing spondylitis or in good health (not recorded which). The material sequenced was blood, either unsorted or a sorted T cell fraction (not recorded which). The chain carries TRBV10-3 and TRBJ2-3; no clear D gene. The CDR3, as DNA: TGTGCCATCGACGGAACAGATACGCAGTATTTT. As protein: CAIDGTDTQYF.